This T cell receptor (beta chain) was identified in a study of STAT5B mutations in CD4+ large granular lymphocyte leukemia. The CDR3 has 15 residues. V was clipped by 5 bases and J by 1 base, with 14 bases between them. Germline V lookup: CDR1 SGHVS, CDR2 FQNEAQ. Study-wide points: CD4-sorted patient repertoires seemed more clonal than healthy CD4+ repertoires. 8/27 top patient clones versus 2/35 control clones were TRBV06-family.

Notes on this clone: The antigen remains unidentified.

The protocol was immunoSEQ multiplex PCR, while the TCRdb copy is restricted to in-frame clones and leaves out a portion. The sample has about 35,000 clones, roughly 82% seen once. Material: CD4+ T cells from blood buffy coats. This TCR derives from a human donor in good health. The chain recombines TRBV7-8 with TRBJ1-1; TRBD1 is a possible D gene (5 bases). The chain's CDR3 is CASSTSGRGNTEAFF. The CDR3 DNA sequence: TGTGCCAGCAGCACCTCGGGACGGGGGAACACTGAAGCTTTCTTT.